The sequence of this TCR beta chain was determined in a study of identical twins. Germline V lookup: CDR1 LGHDT, CDR2 YNNKEL (reference sequence). The CDR3 is 16 amino acids. Trimming stripped 1 base from V and 6 bases from J, with 15 bases between. In TCRdb, the 5' RACE reads were re-called with MiXCR into one record per CDR3 protein. This sample has 1.5 million to 2 million distinct CDR3 sequences; 32% occur once, and the top ten carry about 0.3%. Study outcomes and limitations: Fewer insertions marked abundant cord blood beta clonotypes; young adult naive trended weakly, memory not at all.

This clonotype showed up just once. Its specificity is not known. The sample was cord blood. The TCR was taken from a newborn girl in good health. The rearrangement uses TRBV3-1 and TRBJ2-2; a weak D match, TRBD2 (6 bases). The CDR3 bases are TGTGCCAGCAGCCAAGGGCAGGCCGGGGGTTCCGGGGAGCTGTTTTTT. Protein: CASSQGQAGGSGELFF.